These T cell receptor beta chains were read from a single sample in a study of cytomegalovirus exposure and HLA in healthy donors. TCRdb's copy holds only in-frame clones and misses some; the assay was immunoSEQ multiplex PCR. The data hold roughly 200,000 clones, with about 13% observed a single time. Material for sequencing was PBMCs. The receptor set was obtained from a man aged 45-65 years in good health and CMV-seropositive. The CDR3 runs from the conserved cysteine through the conserved F or W. The D gene is left open where the match is weak. Expanded clones get a size class; other rows say once, few or many, or leave the size out.

d_call	j_call	cdr3_length	v_call	clone_size	cdr3_aa	cdr3_nt
TRBD1	TRBJ2-5	15	TRBV4-3	NA	CASSQGRDSKETQYF	TGCGCCAGCAGCCAGGGCCGGGACAGCAAAGAGACCCAGTACTTC
NA	TRBJ1-3	16	TRBV7-2	NA	CASSLSSGIEANTIYF	TGTGCCAGCAGCTTAAGCTCCGGGATCGAGGCGAACACCATATATTTT
TRBD1	TRBJ2-3	14	TRBV2	few	CASWTGGQADTQYF	TGTGCCTCCTGGACAGGGGGCCAGGCAGATACGCAGTATTTT
TRBD1	TRBJ2-1	15	TRBV9	few	CASSVDRGGYNEQFF	TGTGCCAGCAGCGTCGACAGGGGGGGTTACAATGAGCAGTTCTTC
TRBD1	TRBJ1-1	15	TRBV7-3	NA	CASSATGRQESEAFF	TGTGCCAGCAGCGCGACAGGGAGGCAAGAATCCGAAGCTTTCTTT
NA	TRBJ1-1	12	TRBV5-1	few	CASSPQGTEAFF	TGCGCCAGCAGTCCTCAGGGGACTGAAGCTTTCTTT
NA	TRBJ1-2	15	TRBV6-1	NA	CASSATTASNYGYTF	TGTGCCAGCAGTGCCACGACAGCATCTAACTATGGCTACACCTTC
NA	TRBJ1-1	14	TRBV5-4	NA	CASSLAGTGTEAFF	TGTGCCAGCAGCTTGGCCGGGACTGGCACTGAAGCTTTCTTT
TRBD2	TRBJ2-3	13	TRBV2	NA	CASTSGGIDTQYF	TGTGCCAGCACTAGCGGGGGGATTGATACGCAGTATTTT
TRBD1	TRBJ1-5	15	TRBV19	NA	CASSIGRGPNQPQHF	TGTGCCAGTAGTATTGGCAGGGGGCCGAATCAGCCCCAGCATTTT
TRBD1	TRBJ1-2	17	TRBV2	few	CASSKGLGTGSNYGYTF	TGTGCCAGCAGTAAGGGGCTCGGGACAGGGTCCAACTATGGCTACACCTTC
TRBD2	TRBJ2-2	15	TRBV30	few	CAWRPGGANTGELFF	TGTGCCTGGAGGCCGGGGGGTGCGAACACCGGGGAGCTGTTTTTT
TRBD1	TRBJ2-1	14	TRBV30	NA	CAWSTGGSHNEQFF	TGTGCCTGGAGCACAGGGGGCTCCCACAATGAGCAGTTCTTC
TRBD1	TRBJ2-2	16	TRBV7-9	NA	CASSQTGGASAGELFF	TGTGCCAGCAGCCAGACAGGGGGCGCATCAGCCGGGGAGCTGTTTTTT
NA	TRBJ2-5	14	TRBV6-1	few	CASSEKSRGETQYF	TGTGCCAGCAGTGAAAAGTCCAGGGGAGAGACCCAGTACTTC
NA	TRBJ1-5	18	TRBV28	NA	CASSLSLITGLLNQPQHF	TGTGCCAGCAGTTTATCCCTCATCACTGGACTCTTGAATCAGCCCCAGCATTTT
NA	TRBJ1-6	14	TRBV30	few	CAWRGLGANSPLHF	TGTGCCTGGAGGGGTTTGGGGGCTAATTCACCCCTCCACTTT
TRBD2	TRBJ2-3	15	TRBV2	NA	CASSDRRGGLDTQYF	TGTGCCAGCAGTGACCGGCGGGGGGGCCTGGATACGCAGTATTTT
NA	TRBJ2-2	14	TRBV13	few	CASDRGLNTGELFF	TGTGCCAGCGACCGCGGACTGAACACCGGGGAGCTGTTTTTT
TRBD2	TRBJ2-5	13	TRBV19	few	CAVSLTSAETQYF	TGTGCCGTTTCCCTGACTAGCGCAGAGACCCAGTACTTC
NA	TRBJ2-7	14	TRBV5-4	NA	CASSLVGLSHEQYF	TGTGCCAGCAGCTTGGTCGGACTCTCCCACGAGCAGTACTTC
TRBD1	TRBJ2-2	16	TRBV18	NA	CASSPQGVANTGELFF	TGTGCCAGCTCACCTCAGGGGGTGGCGAACACCGGGGAGCTGTTTTTT
NA	TRBJ1-3	15	TRBV7-3	NA	CASSQNDSPGNTIYF	TGTGCCAGCAGCCAAAACGACAGTCCTGGAAACACCATATATTTT
NA	TRBJ1-3	16	TRBV4-1	NA	CASSQGPVDSGNTIYF	TGCGCCAGCAGCCAAGGCCCGGTCGACTCTGGAAACACCATATATTTT
NA	TRBJ2-2	13	TRBV4-3	NA	CASSPSVAGELFF	TGCGCCAGCAGCCCTTCAGTGGCCGGGGAGCTGTTTTTT
NA	TRBJ2-3	16	TRBV15	few	CATSRDARTVTDTQYF	TGTGCCACCAGCAGAGACGCCCGGACAGTCACAGATACGCAGTATTTT
TRBD1	TRBJ1-1	15	TRBV10-3	few	CAIRDREGSNTEAFF	TGTGCCATCAGAGACAGGGAAGGGAGCAACACTGAAGCTTTCTTT
TRBD1	TRBJ2-6	15	TRBV7-2	NA	CASSRDRAGANVLTF	TGTGCCAGCAGCCGAGACAGGGCTGGGGCCAACGTCCTGACTTTC
NA	TRBJ2-2	15	TRBV28	NA	CASRKSSDAGGELFF	TGTGCCAGCAGGAAATCCTCCGACGCGGGGGGGGAGCTGTTTTTT